The 18 T cell receptor beta chains below were found in one sample sequenced in a study of shared clonotypes between healthy human individuals. Data came from immunoSEQ multiplex PCR; TCRdb stores just in-frame clones and leaves some out. The sample records more than 2 million clones, roughly 95% being singletons. The naive CD8 subset, CD45RO-negative cells positively selected for CCR7, excluded terminally differentiated effector memory CD45RA+ cells. Specimen: naive CD8+ T cells sorted from blood. The receptors originated from a man between 18 and 35 years old in good health.

CDR3 sequence (DNA): TGTGCCAGCAGCTTTAGAGGGACAGTCACAGATACGCAGTATTTT. Translation gives CASSFRGTVTDTQYF. The chain carries TRBV5-4 and TRBJ2-3, with 7 positions matching TRBD1. Trimming cost V 2 bases and J 2 bases; bases outside gene matches: 5. Germline CDR1 is SGHNT and CDR2 is YYREEE (reference sequence). The CDR3 length is 15 residues.

The rearrangement links TRBV6-5 to TRBJ1-4; D is possibly TRBD1 (5 bases). This CDR3 is 12 amino acids long. The germline V gene has CDR1 MNHEY and CDR2 SVGAGI. V was pared by 4 bases and J by 8 bases, with 8 bases between. The CDR3 is CASSSWGEKLFF. Written as DNA, the CDR3 is TGTGCCAGCAGTTCCTGGGGGGAAAAACTGTTTTTT.

In its sample, this clone was seen once. The genes are TRBV25-1 and TRBJ2-7; 7 bases line up with TRBD1. Unmatched junction bases numbered 1, after V lost 3 bases and J lost 2 bases. This CDR3 contains 13 residues. The V gene's germline CDR1 is MGHDK and CDR2 SYGVNS. The CDR3 here is CASSDQGAYEQYF. The CDR3 nucleotides read TGTGCCAGCAGTGACCAGGGGGCCTACGAGCAGTACTTC.

This clone was recorded a few times. Other DNA sequences in the sample encode the same CDR3. The rearrangement uses TRBV7-9 and TRBJ2-2; unclear D gene. The V gene's germline CDR1 is SEHNR and CDR2 FQNEAQ (reference sequence). The CDR3 runs 13 residues. V shed 2 bases and J shed 4 bases, with 5 bases lying between them. The CDR3 spells CASSLSSTGELFF. CDR3 bases: TGTGCCAGCAGCTTAAGTTCCACCGGGGAGCTGTTTTTT.

V gene TRBV7-9 combines with J gene TRBJ2-2, with 8 nucleotides matching TRBD1. Per the germline V gene, CDR1 is SEHNR and CDR2 is FQNEAQ (reference sequence). The trim removed 5 bases at V and 2 bases at J, leaving 1 base unmatched. The CDR3 spans 14 residues. CDR3 DNA: TGTGCCAGCAGCGACAGGGGTAACACCGGGGAGCTGTTTTTT. Amino acid sequence: CASSDRGNTGELFF.

The CDR3 loop is CASSSPRDRGQYEQYF. In nucleotides, the CDR3 is TGTGCCAGCAGCTCGCCCCGGGACAGGGGTCAGTACGAGCAGTACTTC. This sequence joins TRBV5-6 and TRBJ2-7, with 10 bases matching TRBD1. This CDR3 spans 16 amino acids. Germline loops: CDR1 SGHDT, CDR2 YYEEEE. Unmatched junction bases numbered 10, after V lost 3 bases and J lost 4 bases.

This clone has a single count. The CDR3 DNA reads TGTGCCAGCAGTTACGAGCAAGGCTCCCCTTGGGTTGCTTTCTTT. Protein sequence: CASSYEQGSPWVAFF. This rearrangement joins TRBV6-5 to TRBJ1-1; D unresolved. V was cut by 2 bases and J by 11 bases, with 21 bases left in between. The CDR3 runs 15 residues. The germline V gene has CDR1 MNHEY and CDR2 SVGAGI.

This clone was seen many times. V usage is TRBV11-2 and J usage is TRBJ2-1; TRBD2 matches 11 bases. The germline CDR1 and CDR2 sequences are SGHAT and FQNNGV. V dropped 5 bases and J dropped 7; count of bases not matched to a gene: 10. CDR3 length: 16 residues. The CDR3 DNA reads TGTGCCAGCAGCCTGCTAGCGGGAGGTACTGGGAATGAGCAGTTCTTC. This translates into CASSLLAGGTGNEQFF.

V gene TRBV4-1 combines with J gene TRBJ1-1; the match to TRBD1 covers 7 bases. After removal of 6 bases from V and 1 base from J, the junction contained 11 bases not matched to a gene. The CDR3 is made up of 16 amino acids. The germline gives CDR1 MGHRA, CDR2 YSYEKL. The CDR3 nucleotides are TGCGCCAGCAGTCCCTCGGGACAGCCGGGGAACACTGAAGCTTTCTTT. This sequence encodes CASSPSGQPGNTEAFF.

J is TRBJ1-2 and V is TRBV11-2; no reliable D call. The CDR3 extends over 15 amino acids. Germline CDR1 SGHAT, CDR2 FQNNGV. Trimming left V 2 bases short and J 0 bases short, with 10 bases between. The CDR3 DNA reads TGTGCCAGCAGCTTATTTGGCAAGACTAACTATGGCTACACCTTC. Amino acids: CASSLFGKTNYGYTF.

The rearrangement uses TRBV9 and TRBJ1-2, with D perhaps matching TRBD1 (5 bases). This CDR3 spans 13 amino acids. CDR1 and CDR2 from the germline V gene are SGDLS and YYNGEE. V was cut by 0 bases and J by 6 bases, with 9 bases left in between. The CDR3 DNA sequence: TGTGCCAGCAGCGTAGGGGGGATCGATGGCTACACCTTC. Its translation: CASSVGGIDGYTF. Based on the CDR3 plus reference TRBV9 and TRBJ1-2, the full variable domain is DSGVTQTPKHLITATGQRVTLRCSPRSGDLSVYWYQQSLDQGLQFLIQYYNGEERAKGNILERFSAQQFPDLHSELNLSSLELGDSALYFCASSVGGIDGYTFGSGTRLTVV.

V gene TRBV6-4 combines with J gene TRBJ2-7, with a weak D call TRBD1 (6 bases). The CDR3 is made up of 10 amino acids. Germline V gives CDR1 MRHNA, CDR2 SNTAGT. CDR3 nucleotide sequence: TGTTCACCAACAGGGCGCGAGCAGTACTTC. As protein: CSPTGREQYF.

This clone has a single count. The genes are TRBV7-6 and TRBJ2-3, with 9 bases identical to TRBD1. Germline trimming cut 5 bases from V and 6 bases from J; bases unmatched to any gene: 12. The germline CDR1 and CDR2 sequences are SGHVS and FNYEAQ. The CDR3 spans 16 residues. In DNA form, the CDR3 reads TGTGCCAGCAGCCCCAGGTTTGGACAGGGGATGGATACGCAGTATTTT. This translates into CASSPRFGQGMDTQYF. Full variable domain (remainder filled in from reference TRBV7-6 and TRBJ2-3): GAGVSQSPRYKVTKRGQDVALRCDPISGHVSLYWYRQALGQGPEFLTYFNYEAQQDKSGLPNDRFSAERPEGSISTLTIQRTEQRDSAMYRCASSPRFGQGMDTQYFGPGTRLTVL.

The chain employs TRBV7-2 and TRBJ1-2; 7 nucleotides align to TRBD1. The junction had 12 bases not matched to a gene; V was cut back by 4 bases and J by 7 bases. Germline V CDR1 and CDR2: SGHTA, FQGNSA. There are 15 residues in the CDR3. For the CDR3, the DNA is TGTGCCAGCAGCTCCGTCTACGGACAGGATGGTGGCTACACCTTC. Translating gives CASSSVYGQDGGYTF.

The chain combines TRBV6-5 with TRBJ2-2; D not certain. CDR3 size: 16 residues. V shed 0 bases and J shed 3 bases, with 11 bases lying between them. Germline V CDR1 and CDR2: MNHEY, SVGAGI. In nucleotides, the CDR3 is TGTGCCAGCAGTTACTCGAGCAAGGCGTACACCGGGGAGCTGTTTTTT. This encodes CASSYSSKAYTGELFF.

This clone has just one count. The chain couples TRBV21-1 to TRBJ2-2. TRBV21-1 is an annotated pseudogene. This CDR3 is 17 amino acids long. The CDR3 sequence is CASSIAGDPSNTGELFF. DNA for the CDR3: TGTGCCAGCAGCATAGCAGGGGACCCTTCGAACACCGGGGAGCTGTTTTTT.

This chain joins TRBV15 and TRBJ2-7; no definite D call. Germline-derived CDR1 and CDR2 are LNHNV and YYDKDF (reference sequence). The V end lost 0 bases, the J end lost 2 bases, and 2 bases lay between the germline ends. The CDR3 is 12 residues long. The CDR3 region is CATSRDPYEQYF. Written as DNA, the CDR3 is TGTGCCACCAGCAGAGACCCCTACGAGCAGTACTTC. The whole variable domain, remainder taken from reference TRBV15 and TRBJ2-7, is DAMVIQNPRYQVTQFGKPVTLSCSQTLNHNVMYWYQQKSSQAPKLLFHYYDKDFNNEADTPDNFQSRRPNTSFCFLDIRSPGLGDTAMYLCATSRDPYEQYFGPGTRLTVT.

Remarks on this clone: This sample includes further DNA sequences coding for the same CDR3. V is TRBV4-1 and J is TRBJ2-3; D uncertain. Germline CDR1 is MGHRA and CDR2 is YSYEKL. This CDR3 region has 13 residues. Trimming left V 0 bases short and J 3 bases short, with 4 bases between. In DNA form, the CDR3 reads TGCGCCAGCAGCCAAGAAAGAACAGATACGCAGTATTTT. This translates into CASSQERTDTQYF.